The entry below describes one T cell receptor (beta chain). Antigen specificity is unknown. Trimming took off 7 bases at V and 4 bases at J, with 10 bases between the two ends. The CDR3 length is 13 residues. Germline CDR1 reads LNHDA; CDR2 reads SQIVND (reference sequence). The entry originates in a study of cytomegalovirus exposure and HLA in healthy donors. Study-wide points: A reported reduction in N-insertions relative to the roughly 670-donor mean was seen in an Asian-associated ancestry cluster in a later analysis.

PCR used 60 Vbeta primers and 13 Jbeta primers. Assay used: immunoSEQ multiplex PCR; TCRdb lists only in-frame clones, some missing. The data show about 130,000 clones, with 74% seen just once and about 6% held by the top ten. The TCR comes from a woman aged 45-60 years in good health and CMV-seropositive. The genes are TRBV19 and TRBJ1-4; tentative D call: TRBD1 (5 bases). Sequenced: PBMCs. CDR3 sequence (DNA): TGTGCCAGTAAAGACAGAGATAATGAAAAACTGTTTTTT. It codes for CASKDRDNEKLFF.